The 10 T cell receptor beta chains presented below share a single source sample, sequenced in a study of OX40 agonist ivuxolimab in advanced cancers. The repertoire was sequenced with immunoSEQ multiplex PCR; TCRdb's copy has only in-frame clones and lacks some. The sample includes some 59,000 clones, around 89% seen only once; the top ten take 5.4%. Sequencing used CD4+ or CD8+ T cells sorted from blood, obtained in a trial of the OX40 agonist ivuxolimab. The receptors were sampled from an adult with an advanced solid tumor such as melanoma, head and neck, liver or kidney cancer.

The V call is TRBV27, the J call TRBJ1-1; perhaps TRBD1 as D (5 bases). CDR1 is MNHEY and CDR2 is SMNVEV in the germline V gene (reference sequence). This CDR3 has 14 residues. Trimming cost V 6 bases and J 1 base, with 12 bases left between them. CDR3 protein: CASSPGRGNTEAFF. DNA of the CDR3: TGTGCCAGCAGCCCGGGACGGGGGAACACTGAAGCTTTCTTT.

This clone was picked up a small number of times. The chain employs TRBV19 and TRBJ2-1, with 10 bases identical to TRBD2. V shed 6 bases and J 3 bases; nucleotides not matched to a gene: 11. Germline-derived CDR1 and CDR2 are LNHDA and SQIVND (reference sequence). This CDR3 contains 17 residues. In DNA form, the CDR3 reads TGTGCCAGTAGCTTCTCTCCGACTAGCGGGTTCTACAATGAGCAGTTCTTC. It yields the protein CASSFSPTSGFYNEQFF.

This clone has more than one count but fewer than ten. The chain couples TRBV7-9 to TRBJ2-7; TRBD2 agrees at 9 bases. CDR3 length: 15 amino acids. V gave up 5 bases and J gave up 2 bases; unmatched junction bases: 7. CDR1 and CDR2 (germline): SEHNR, FQNEAQ (reference sequence). The CDR3 bases are TGTGCCAGCAGCCCAAGGACTAGCGTCACCTACGAGCAGTACTTC. Translated, it gives CASSPRTSVTYEQYF.

The genes are TRBV19 and TRBJ2-6, with TRBD1 identical over 7 bases. The V gene end was trimmed by 10 bases and the J gene end by 2 bases; junction bases not matched to a gene: 5. The CDR3 has 14 residues. Per germline, CDR1 LNHDA and CDR2 SQIVND (reference sequence). The CDR3 coding sequence is TGTGCCACCGCTACAGGGGCTGGGGCCAACGTCCTGACTTTC. It encodes CATATGAGANVLTF.

The V call is TRBV14, the J call TRBJ1-3; 8 nucleotides line up with TRBD1. CDR3 length: 17 amino acids. Germline lookup yields CDR1 SGHDN and CDR2 FVKESK. J was trimmed by 0 bases and V by 4 bases; bases with no gene match: 8. CDR3 sequence reads: CASSRFQGALSGNTIYF. The CDR3 nucleotides are TGTGCCAGCAGCCGATTTCAGGGGGCCCTCTCTGGAAACACCATATATTTT.

The J gene is TRBJ2-7, the V gene TRBV6-6; 8 nucleotides align to TRBD1. Trimming removed 5 bases from V and 3 bases from J; junction bases left unmatched: 6. Germline CDR1 is MNHNY and CDR2 is SVGAGI (reference sequence). This CDR3 spans 14 amino acids. The CDR3 spells CASSRTGNYYEQYF. The CDR3 DNA follows: TGTGCCAGCAGTCGGACAGGGAATTACTACGAGCAGTACTTC.

The rearrangement joins TRBV5-6 to TRBJ2-3; 7 bases are shared with TRBD2. The germline V gene has CDR1 SGHDT and CDR2 YYEEEE. The CDR3 contains 17 residues. The V and J ends lost 4 bases and 3 bases, in that order; junction bases with no gene match: 14. The CDR3 loop reads CASSRRGRVAGTDTQYF. CDR3 sequence (DNA): TGTGCCAGCAGCCGTCGAGGGAGGGTAGCAGGAACAGATACGCAGTATTTT.

As for this clone: Germline and junction disagree at one end, which may indicate a read error. The chain links TRBV7-7 to TRBJ1-5, with no clear D. CDR1 SSHAT and CDR2 FNYEAQ come from the germline V gene (reference sequence). CDR3 length: 13 residues. DNA of the CDR3: TGTGCTAGCAGCGTACAGCCGGGGCAGCCCCAGCATTTT. Amino acids: CASSVQPGQPQHF.

This clone has just one count. The V gene is TRBV19, the J gene TRBJ2-1; perhaps D is TRBD1 or TRBD2 (5 bases each). Germline loops: CDR1 LNHDA, CDR2 SQIVND (reference sequence). The length of the CDR3 is 16 residues. V was pared by 4 bases and J by 0 bases, with 13 bases between. CDR3 nucleotide sequence: TGTGCCAGTAGTAAGGGACGCCAGAGCTCCTACAATGAGCAGTTCTTC. Its translation is CASSKGRQSSYNEQFF.

This chain connects TRBV5-1 to TRBJ1-1; D may be TRBD1 (5 bases). The CDR3 is 14 residues long. The ends were cut back, 1 base at V and 5 bases at J, with 12 bases in the middle. Germline V lookup: CDR1 SGHRS, CDR2 YFSETQ. CDR3 sequence reads: CASSLSSGATEAFF. DNA of the CDR3: TGCGCCAGCAGCTTGTCTAGCGGGGCTACTGAAGCTTTCTTT.